Presented here are 12 T cell receptor beta chains from one specimen sequenced in a study of T cells after yellow fever vaccination. One entry per CDR3 protein results from TCRdb running MiXCR on the 5' RACE reads. Here the sample spans 250,000 to 350,000 distinct CDR3 sequences, about 6.9% being singletons. The sequencing used PBMCs, collected roughly 46 days after the first yellow fever vaccination. Receptors were obtained from a man aged 18 to 29 who received the YFV17D yellow fever vaccine.

This chain links TRBV10-3 with TRBJ2-3; 8 bases agree with TRBD2. CDR3 size: 13 residues. V was clipped by 10 bases and J by 2 bases; unmatched bases: 5. Germline lookup yields CDR1 ENHRY and CDR2 SYGVKD. The CDR3 coding sequence is TGTGCCAGCGGGGGGTCCGACACAGATACGCAGTATTTT. As protein: CASGGSDTDTQYF.

The sample holds a few counts of this clonotype. The rearrangement links TRBV12-3 or TRBV12-4 to TRBJ2-3; D not resolved. V was clipped by 3 bases and J by 0 bases, with 10 bases between them. The CDR3 runs to 15 residues. CDR3 region: CASSFRPASTDTQYF. As DNA, the CDR3 is TGTGCCAGCAGTTTCCGGCCAGCTAGCACAGATACGCAGTATTTT.

The table lists this clonotype with a few counts. The chain employs TRBV10-3 and TRBJ2-5; 7 bases are shared with TRBD2. With V trimmed by 5 bases and J by 0 bases, 0 bases remained unmatched. This CDR3 is 13 amino acids long. Germline CDR1 reads ENHRY; CDR2 reads SYGVKD. CDR3 sequence (DNA): TGTGCCATCAGTCGGGGGGACCAAGAGACCCAGTACTTC. The encoded protein is CAISRGDQETQYF.

This clonotype was counted at least ten times. V is TRBV12-3 or TRBV12-4 and J is TRBJ1-2, with TRBD1 as a possible D gene (5 bases). Trimming stripped 3 bases from V and 4 bases from J, with 9 bases between. The CDR3 covers 13 residues. The CDR3: CASSFAGAYGYTF. As DNA, the CDR3 is TGTGCCAGCAGTTTCGCCGGGGCCTATGGCTACACCTTC.

This clonotype has more than one count but fewer than ten. The chain's CDR3 is CSARDRLAGGRDTQYF. CDR3 DNA: TGCAGTGCTAGAGACCGACTAGCGGGGGGGAGGGATACGCAGTATTTT. The chain couples TRBV20-1 to TRBJ2-3, with 14 positions matching TRBD2. V was pared by 0 bases and J by 6 bases, with 5 bases of the junction left unmatched. Germline V lookup: CDR1 DFQATT, CDR2 SNEGSKA (reference sequence). The CDR3 contains 16 residues.

The chain is built from TRBV7-3 and TRBJ2-1; no clear D. The CDR3 runs to 14 residues. V was cut by 0 bases and J by 5 bases, with 8 bases left in between. Germline assignment: CDR1 SGHTA and CDR2 FQGTGA. This CDR3 is CASSLTSTDNEQFF. As DNA, the CDR3 is TGTGCCAGCAGCTTAACGTCTACAGACAATGAGCAGTTCTTC.

In this sample, this clonotype turned up a few times. The CDR3 bases are TGCAGTGTCCTTAGTGGCACAGATACGCAGTATTTT. Translation: CSVLSGTDTQYF. The chain recombines TRBV20-1 with TRBJ2-3; the D is unclear. There are 12 residues in the CDR3. Germline V gene lookup returns CDR1 DFQATT and CDR2 SNEGSKA (reference sequence). V was pared by 7 bases and J by 1 base, with 9 bases between.

The V and J genes are TRBV5-1 and TRBJ2-1; D unclear. Trimming took off 0 bases at V and 9 bases at J, with 7 bases between the two ends. The CDR3 sequence is 12 residues long. The V gene's germline CDR1 is SGHRS and CDR2 YFSETQ. The CDR3 loop reads CASSLEYSEQFF. DNA for the CDR3: TGCGCCAGCAGCTTGGAATATAGTGAGCAGTTCTTC.

V and J are TRBV10-3 and TRBJ2-2; 8 bases are shared with TRBD1. The CDR3 is 16 residues long. Germline V gene sequence: CDR1 ENHRY, CDR2 SYGVKD. Trimming at V came to 2 bases and at J to 4 bases, leaving 6 bases not matched to a gene. CDR3 sequence (DNA): TGTGCCATCAGTGAGCGGACAGGGTCGGCCACCGGGGAGCTGTTTTTT. This translates into CAISERTGSATGELFF.

V is TRBV15 and J is TRBJ2-3, with 7 bases matching TRBD2. There are 12 residues in the CDR3. The junction had 7 bases not matched to a gene; V was cut back by 3 bases and J by 13 bases. In germline, CDR1 is LNHNV, CDR2 YYDKDF (reference sequence). The DNA of the CDR3 is TGTGCCACCAGCAGGAGCGGGGCCGAGGAGTATTTT. Protein product: CATSRSGAEEYF. The variable domain in full, with the rest retrieved from reference TRBV15 and TRBJ2-3, is DAMVIQNPRYQVTQFGKPVTLSCSQTLNHNVMYWYQQKSSQAPKLLFHYYDKDFNNEADTPDNFQSRRPNTSFCFLDIRSPGLGDTAMYLCATSRSGAEEYFGPGTRLTVL.

The V and J genes are TRBV4-3 and TRBJ1-2; no firm D call. The CDR3 spans 15 residues. Trimming pared 0 bases from V and 6 bases from J, leaving 14 bases between. CDR1 and CDR2 from the germline V gene are LGHNA and YSLEER. The CDR3 spells CASSQEISSGNGYTF. CDR3 sequence (DNA): TGCGCCAGCAGCCAAGAAATAAGCTCGGGGAATGGCTACACCTTC.

V usage is TRBV11-1 and J usage is TRBJ2-3, with TRBD2 matching over 7 bases. Germline loops: CDR1 SGHAT, CDR2 FQDESV (reference sequence). The CDR3 covers 15 residues. Losses at the gene ends were 3 bases for V and 0 bases for J; bases not matched to a gene: 3. The CDR3 protein is CASSLWGGSTDTQYF. For the CDR3, the DNA is TGTGCCAGCAGCTTGTGGGGGGGAAGCACAGATACGCAGTATTTT.